These 7 T cell receptor beta chains share one sample of origin, sequenced in a study of metastatic and nonmetastatic thyroid tumors. Using MiXCR, TCRdb re-called clones from the PCR reads. The table has 20,000 to 25,000 clones, approximately 20% seen once. Thyroid surgery was performed in patients who had received no treatment beforehand. Sequencing input: blood. The receptors come from a male donor with papillary thyroid cancer or a benign thyroid nodule (not recorded which). Some clones in this sample may be carry-over from other donors' samples.

This clone ranks as medium-sized. The rearrangement uses TRBV6-1 and TRBJ1-5; the D is unclear. CDR3 size: 15 residues. Germline CDR1 is MNHNS and CDR2 is SASEGT. The V end lost 6 bases, the J end lost 0 bases, and 12 bases lay between the germline ends. CDR3 amino acids: CASSLDGYSNQPQHF. Written as DNA, the CDR3 is TGTGCCAGCAGCTTGGACGGATATAGCAATCAGCCCCAGCATTTT.

The J gene is TRBJ1-3, the V gene TRBV11-3, with 10 nucleotides matching TRBD1. Trimming removed 3 bases from V and 7 bases from J; junction bases left unmatched: 3. The CDR3 loop spans 14 amino acids. CDR1 and CDR2 from the germline V gene are SGHNT and YENEEA. The CDR3 loop reads CASSFRDRGNTIYF. The CDR3 region has the DNA TGTGCCAGCAGCTTCCGGGACAGGGGCAACACCATATATTTT.

Relative to its sample, this clone is medium-sized (0.01 to 0.1%). V and J are TRBV2 and TRBJ2-7; 12 positions agree with TRBD2. Unmatched junction bases numbered 5, after V lost 4 bases and J lost 1 base. Germline V gene lookup returns CDR1 SNHLY and CDR2 FYNNEI. This CDR3 contains 16 residues. The CDR3 DNA is TGTGCCAGCAGTGCGCTAGCGGGAGGGAATTCCTACGAGCAGTACTTC. It is translated as CASSALAGGNSYEQYF.

This clone was seen just once. The rearrangement links TRBV6-4 to TRBJ2-2; the match to TRBD2 covers 11 bases. V shed 6 bases, J shed 11 bases, and the junction held 17 bases outside the gene matches. The CDR3 consists of 17 residues. The V gene's germline CDR1 is MRHNA and CDR2 SNTAGT. The CDR3 DNA reads as TGTGCCAGCAGCCGACTAGCGGGACACCCGAACACCTGTGAGCTGTTTTTT. It is translated as CASSRLAGHPNTCELFF.

A few counts support this clone. This sequence may be a read error, since a much larger clone differs from it by one base. In DNA, the CDR3 is TGCAGTGCTTACGGTGTACAGTCAAACGACATTCAGTACTTC. Its protein is CSAYGVQSNDIQYF. This chain links TRBV20-1 with TRBJ2-4; D ambiguous. Between the trimmed V and J ends, which lost 5 bases and 8 bases, there was a span of 19 bases. In germline, CDR1 is DFQATT, CDR2 SNEGSKA (reference sequence). This CDR3 has 14 amino acids.

The J gene is TRBJ1-2, the V gene TRBV30; 9 positions agree with TRBD1. With 1 base clipped from V and 8 bases from J, the junction kept 11 bases outside the gene matches. This CDR3 has 15 residues. CDR1 GTSNPN and CDR2 SVGIG come from the germline V gene (reference sequence). Here the CDR3 reads CAWSDWTGASGGYTF. The CDR3 DNA reads as TGTGCCTGGAGTGATTGGACAGGGGCATCGGGAGGCTACACCTTC.

By its share, this clone is medium-sized. V and J are TRBV2 and TRBJ2-3; D not resolved. The CDR3 has 13 amino acids. The V gene's germline CDR1 is SNHLY and CDR2 FYNNEI. V dropped 2 bases and J dropped 4 bases, with 7 bases sitting between them. CDR3 bases: TGTGCCAGCAGTGAAATTAGCCCAGATACGCAGTATTTT. Translation: CASSEISPDTQYF.